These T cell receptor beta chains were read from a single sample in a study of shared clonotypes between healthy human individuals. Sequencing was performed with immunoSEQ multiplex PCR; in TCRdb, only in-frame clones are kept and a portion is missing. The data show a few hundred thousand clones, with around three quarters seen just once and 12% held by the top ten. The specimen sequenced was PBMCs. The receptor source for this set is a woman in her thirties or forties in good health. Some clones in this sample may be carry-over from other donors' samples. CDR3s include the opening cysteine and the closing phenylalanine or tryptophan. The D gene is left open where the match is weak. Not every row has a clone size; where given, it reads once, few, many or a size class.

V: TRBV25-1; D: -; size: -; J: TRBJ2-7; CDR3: CASSRSYEQYF; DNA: TGTGCCAGCAGTCGATCCTACGAGCAGTACTTC
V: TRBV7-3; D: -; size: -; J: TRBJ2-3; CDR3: CASSLTGSDTQYF; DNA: TGTGCCAGCAGCTTAACGGGTTCAGATACGCAGTATTTT
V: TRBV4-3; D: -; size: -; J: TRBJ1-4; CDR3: CASSQEMGSGEKLFF; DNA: TGCGCCAGCAGCCAAGAAATGGGATCTGGTGAAAAACTGTTTTTT
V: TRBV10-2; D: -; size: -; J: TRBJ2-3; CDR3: CASSPRGPLPDTQYF; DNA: TGCGCCAGCAGCCCACGGGGGCCTCTTCCGGATACGCAGTATTTT
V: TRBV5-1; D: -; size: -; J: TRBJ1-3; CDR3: CASSLGSSGNTIYF; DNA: TGCGCCAGCAGCTTGGGGAGCTCTGGAAACACCATATATTTT
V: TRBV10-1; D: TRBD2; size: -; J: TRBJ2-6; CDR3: CASSEGLAGAGANVLTF; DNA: TGCGCCAGCAGTGAAGGACTAGCGGGAGCTGGGGCCAACGTCCTGACTTTC
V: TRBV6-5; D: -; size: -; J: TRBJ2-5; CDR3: CASSYSIEETQYF; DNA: TGTGCCAGCAGTTACTCTATAGAAGAGACCCAGTACTTC
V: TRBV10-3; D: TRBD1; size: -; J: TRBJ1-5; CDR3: CAISDGTGGRFQPQHF; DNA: TGTGCCATCAGTGATGGGACAGGGGGCCGTTTTCAGCCCCAGCATTTT
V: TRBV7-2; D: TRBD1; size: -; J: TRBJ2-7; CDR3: CASSQSRTGPYEQYF; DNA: TGTGCCAGCAGCCAATCCAGGACAGGGCCCTACGAGCAGTACTTC
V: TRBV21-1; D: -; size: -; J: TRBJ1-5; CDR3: CASSKKIPGPTPGQPQHF; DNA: TGTGCCAGCAGCAAAAAGATCCCGGGCCCAACCCCGGGTCAGCCCCAGCATTTT
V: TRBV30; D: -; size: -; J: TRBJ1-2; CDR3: CAWTGAINYGYTF; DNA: TGTGCCTGGACGGGGGCGATAAACTATGGCTACACCTTC
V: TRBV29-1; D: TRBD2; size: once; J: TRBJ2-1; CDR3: CSAARGRGDEQFF; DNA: TGCAGCGCCGCGAGGGGTCGGGGGGATGAGCAGTTCTTC
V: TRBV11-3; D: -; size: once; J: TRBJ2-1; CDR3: CASSLDTGTYNEQFF; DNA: TGTGCCAGCAGCTTAGACACAGGGACCTACAATGAGCAGTTCTTC
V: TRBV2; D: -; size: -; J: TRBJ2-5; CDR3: CASPTGAFQETQYF; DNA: TGTGCCAGCCCGACGGGAGCTTTCCAAGAGACCCAGTACTTC
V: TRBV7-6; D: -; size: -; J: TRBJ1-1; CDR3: CASSLGRNSKEAFF; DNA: TGTGCCAGCAGCCTGGGACGGAACTCGAAGGAAGCTTTCTTT
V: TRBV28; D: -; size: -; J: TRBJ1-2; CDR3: CASSPPDRRYGYTF; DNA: TGTGCCAGCAGCCCCCCGGACAGACGATATGGCTACACCTTC
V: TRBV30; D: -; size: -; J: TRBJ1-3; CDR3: CAWRARGLLSGNTIYF; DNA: TGTGCCTGGAGGGCCCGAGGGCTTCTCTCTGGAAACACCATATATTTT
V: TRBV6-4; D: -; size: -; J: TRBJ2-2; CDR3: CASSEEVGGELFF; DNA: TGTGCCAGCAGTGAAGAGGTTGGCGGGGAGCTGTTTTTT
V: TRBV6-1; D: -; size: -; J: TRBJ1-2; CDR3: CASSTGPHNRGYTF; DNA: TGTGCCAGCAGCACCGGGCCCCATAACCGGGGCTACACCTTC
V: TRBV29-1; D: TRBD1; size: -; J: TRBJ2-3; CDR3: CSVGGGQGLTDTQYF; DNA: TGCAGCGTTGGCGGGGGACAGGGGTTGACAGATACGCAGTATTTT
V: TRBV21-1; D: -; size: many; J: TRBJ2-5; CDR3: CASSKSGGRREETQYF; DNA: TGTGCCAGCAGCAAAAGTGGCGGGAGACGTGAAGAGACCCAGTACTTC
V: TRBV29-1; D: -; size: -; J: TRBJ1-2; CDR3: CSVSLGVYGYTF; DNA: TGCAGCGTCTCTTTGGGGGTGTATGGCTACACCTTC
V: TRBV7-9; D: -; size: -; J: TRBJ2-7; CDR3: CASSSEGGSYEQYF; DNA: TGTGCCAGCAGCTCCGAGGGGGGCTCCTACGAGCAGTACTTC